This TCR beta chain was profiled in a study of T-cell memory formation after mild COVID-19. As for the study in general: TCR clusters were largely donor specific.

In the case of this clonotype: What it binds is not known.

MiXCR, run by TCRdb on the 5' RACE reads, gives a single entry per CDR3 protein. The table shows around 400,000 distinct CDR3 sequences, with roughly 24% occurring only once. Germline-derived CDR1 and CDR2 are SEHNR and FQNEAQ (reference sequence). There are 13 residues in the CDR3. Trimming removed 2 bases from V and 6 bases from J, with 10 bases in between. Study findings and constraints: Within pre-infection memory, some responding clones were found, suggesting cross-reactive memory joined.

The TCR originated in an adult woman who had mild COVID-19 (a few samples of this study predate the infection). Cell type and time point are not known. The specimen was PBMCs or a T cell subset sorted from them (not recorded which). This chain links TRBV7-9 with TRBJ1-2; tentative D call: TRBD1 (6 bases). The chain's CDR3 is CASSLKQGDGYTF. The DNA of the CDR3 is TGTGCCAGCAGCTTAAAACAGGGAGATGGCTACACCTTC.